This T cell receptor (beta chain) originates from a study of cytomegalovirus exposure and HLA in healthy donors (dated by TCRdb to about 2017). With respect to the entire study: According to an earlier analysis of several hundred of the donors, some 180 million T cells yielded 95 million to 140 million unique TCR beta sequences and around 280 Gb of sequence data. The study was designed to test whether signatures of past pathogen exposure could be identified by cataloging public T cell receptors. Alongside the repertoire data, information on donor age, sex, ethnicity and CMV serostatus was compiled. The genetic ancestry cluster associated with self-reported Caucasian donors included over 65% of the roughly 400 genotyped donors. Every discovery cohort repertoire had been produced on one sequencing platform. Roughly five DR-DQ haplotypes were handled as single units for association and clustering because linkage in the cohort was strong. To predict cytomegalovirus infection status, the study combined high-throughput TCR immunosequencing, statistical association of individual TCRs with disease status, and machine learning. An early release covering around 630 HLA-typed donors comprised roughly 300 gigabases of sequencing data and approximately 80 million unique TCR sequences. Across 300 to 500 genotyped donors of the cohort, an average of about 220,000 unique TCR beta nucleotide sequences per donor were sequenced, and roughly a sixth of those sequences were non-productive. An earlier analysis of fewer than 750 of the donors used high-throughput TCR beta sequencing to judge whether each TCR beta V gene segment behaved as functional or pseudogenic. HLA typing covered class I and class II loci at four-digit resolution. In addition to the first cohort of 666 subjects, a separate validation cohort of 100 to 150 different subjects was used. The T cell repertoires of under 750 subjects were profiled by immunosequencing and related to cytomegalovirus serostatus. A later analysis re-analyzed previously published TCR beta repertoires from roughly 690 donors and added high-resolution HLA genotyping to study TCR occurrence patterns. Rather than drawing on any new phenotypic data, the later analysis identified candidate immune exposures from TCR beta sequences and the way those sequences occurred across donors. The number of typed donors differed by locus: roughly 620-630 for A, B, C, DRB1 and DQB1; 522 for DQA1; about 600 for DPA1; and about 450 for DPB1. Genome-wide SNP genotypes for about three fifths of the roughly 700 donors were used in a later genetic analysis, which treated that subset as a discovery cohort. Results and caveats for the whole study, not just this receptor: Because HLA typing was unavailable for some donors at each locus, only the typed subset was used in association tests. When HLA alleles, especially DR and DQ, strongly co-occurred, attributing TCR associations to individual alleles was difficult. Because counts were too low, around 18 rarely observed V segments, including chromosome 9 orphons, were left out of the earlier analysis of 587 of the donors. Compared with equally common non-associated chains, HLA-associated TCR beta chains in a later analysis were more clonally expanded and had lower generation probabilities. According to the authors, the approach could potentially be generalized to other disease states and immunological phenotypes. The presence/absence analyses assumed that sequencing depth was roughly uniform across donors, and that assumption may not be true. This cohort had only TCR beta chains sequenced, and the lack of alpha or paired-chain data limited which features could be detected. Because the 87-base-pair reads could not distinguish some IMGT-functional V segments, including TRBV6-2 and TRBV6-3, those segments were excluded. Most TCR sequences were seen in very few donors, while some public TCRs were found in many individuals. CMV serostatus was the only immune exposure information available for the cohort. A later analysis found that most CMV-associated TCR beta chains appeared HLA-restricted, with HLA associations seemingly driven largely by CMV exposure. A group of highly shared sequence variants was considered likely to be a technical artifact of the sequencing pipeline. In an earlier analysis of some 500 of the donors, most TCR beta V segments appeared in productive rearrangements about 87% or about 30% of the time, broadly matching IMGT annotations. V-gene and J-gene trimming of TCR beta chains was associated with a missense DCLRE1C variant in a later genetic analysis, and the association was replicated in an independent cohort. The classifier was reported to diagnose cytomegalovirus status with high specificity and sensitivity in both the original and validation cohorts. In a later analysis, TCR association rates were found to vary across HLA loci, with the most associated TCRs seen for DRB1 alleles and the fewest for HLA-C alleles. A further reported finding was that TCR beta sequences accurately predicted the HLA-A and HLA-B alleles for most subjects in the first cohort. In the study, approximately 160 TCR beta chains were listed as associated with cytomegalovirus. According to a later genetic analysis, donors in an Asian-associated ancestry cluster had fewer N-insertions in productive TCRs than the roughly 670-donor mean. A few of the identified cytomegalovirus-associated TCR beta chains were confirmed in vitro to be specific for cytomegalovirus antigens. Specific HLA alleles were associated with 16,951 TCR beta sequences at a false discovery rate of 0.05 in a later analysis. According to a later analysis, parvovirus B19, influenza, CMV and Epstein-Barr virus appeared linked to several top co-occurrence clusters. Linkage disequilibrium might explain the correlated functional status among segregating V segments, but an unknown experimental factor could not be excluded.

The cohort consisted of 650 to 850 healthy bone marrow donors. At the time of sampling, all cohort members were nominally healthy, though unrecorded immune exposures were likely present. The donor tested CMV seropositive and was one of the 289 seropositive cohort members. A peripheral blood sample was collected from each donor, and TCR beta sequencing was performed on peripheral blood mononuclear cells. Genomic DNA extraction from the blood cell samples was performed with the Qiagen DNeasy Blood Extraction Kit. The cysteine opens and the phenylalanine closes a CDR3 of 16 amino acids. The kept DNA is CDR3 alone, 48 bases in frame from the first base. Trimming at the junction amounts to 1 base on V and 4 bases on J, and the germline ends lie 17 bases apart. CDR1 is given as SGHKS and CDR2 as YYEKEE, both from the germline V gene (reference sequence). Libraries were made using the immunoSEQ multiplex PCR assay. For the multiplex PCR, a mixture combining 60 forward primers for TCR Vbeta segments and 13 reverse primers for TCR Jbeta segments was used. A multiplex PCR assay on genomic DNA amplified the CDR3 region of rearranged TCR beta genes. Amplified TCR beta libraries were sequenced as 87-base-pair reads on the Illumina HiSeq System. Turning to the authors' computational methods: In a later analysis, tens of millions of unique TCR beta chains were counted across the 500 to 850 repertoires, and roughly 11 million of these chains were shared by at least two donors. Raw reads were error-corrected and collapsed into unique sequences by a nearest-neighbor algorithm in which closely related sequences were merged to remove PCR and sequencing errors. To assign V, D and J gene segments, CDR3 sequences were aligned to IMGT reference sequences. Each retained sequence needed at least a six-nucleotide match to both a V gene segment and a J gene segment. A rearrangement counted as productive if the CDR3 had no stop codons and remained in frame with V and J, and every other rearrangement counted as non-productive. Following IMGT convention, CDR3 was defined as the stretch from the second conserved V-encoded cysteine to the conserved J-encoded phenylalanine. Sequences without an unambiguous match to a single V gene segment were excluded from the earlier analysis of approximately 560 of the donors. An earlier analysis of about 600 of the donors called V segments functional above 56.7% productive rearrangements and segregating when the between-donor standard deviation exceeded 5%. To diagnose cytomegalovirus status from the catalog of TCR beta chain sequences, a statistical classification framework was built. In a later analysis, TCR nucleotide sequences were compared against IMGT/GENE-DB human TR gene sequences so that V and J genes could be assigned. Using the TCRdist pipeline, a later analysis assigned CDR3 sequences along with most-parsimonious VDJ recombination scenarios. In a later analysis, every TCR beta chain was defined by the combination of its CDR3 amino acid sequence and its V-gene family, and reads without a unique V-gene family were dropped. In a later analysis, 450 to 600 highly shared, low-generation-probability nucleotide sequences were removed to address suspected cross-contamination and a sequencing artifact. For each public chain, a later analysis derived a clonal expansion index from normalized ranks of inferred template counts within each repertoire. In a later analysis, generation probabilities were computed using a VDJ recombination model fitted to out-of-frame rearrangements, and the results were checked against IGoR. In a later analysis, hypergeometric tests were used to score TCR-TCR, TCR-HLA and TCR-CMV co-occurrence, with a repertoire-size bias correction applied to TCR pairs. False discovery rates were estimated in a later analysis by permuting HLA or CMV assignments 20 times. In a later analysis, co-occurring TCRs were grouped using DBSCAN, with TCRdist sequence similarity added in when clustering inside HLA-allele-positive subsets. Repertoires with fewer than 30,000 or more than 120,000 public chains were left out of co-occurrence clustering, as were about 5 repertoires with anomalous nucleotide sharing. This immuneACCESS table, as held by TCRdb, lists in-frame sequences with V and J called but not all clones. Of the missing ones, under half trace to an unresolved V gene in checked studies; the others have no known cause. That table is the source of V, J and clone size, and D and trimming were worked out from the DNA. For this sample there are 130,000 or so clones; 65% to 80% appear just once. Approximately 5.5% of the sample belongs to the ten largest clones.

Worth noting for this clone: Its binding antigen is unknown. There are no base qualities to consult, and no much larger clone falls within one base.

Rearrangement joined TRBV5-5 to TRBJ1-1, with a tentative D gene TRBD1 over 6 matching bases. This clonotype was obtained from a man between 18 and 29 years old in good health and CMV-seropositive. The sample consisted of PBMCs. At the DNA level, the sequence is TGTGCCAGCAGCTTGTTCCTTACAGGGAGGGCCACTGAAGCTTTCTTT. Its protein product is CASSLFLTGRATEAFF.